These 19 T cell receptor beta chains were sequenced from one sample in a study of CD8 T cells in ankylosing spondylitis. TCRdb reprocessed the 5' RACE reads with MiXCR, giving one entry per CDR3 protein. The sample has around 320,000 distinct CDR3 sequences; under 25% are singletons. The sample was blood, either unsorted or a sorted T cell fraction (not recorded which). Receptors originate from a female donor with ankylosing spondylitis or in good health (not recorded which).

A few counts support this clonotype. The CDR3 sequence is CAWSVRGSGRGYEQYF. Written as DNA, the CDR3 is TGTGCCTGGAGTGTACGGGGTAGCGGGAGGGGCTACGAGCAGTACTTC. This sequence joins TRBV30 and TRBJ2-7; TRBD2 matches 11 bases. V shed 0 bases and J 3 bases; nucleotides not matched to a gene: 7. The germline gives CDR1 GTSNPN, CDR2 SVGIG (reference sequence). This CDR3 comprises 16 residues.

This chain uses TRBV11-2 with TRBJ2-7; possible D gene TRBD2, 6 bases. The length of the CDR3 is 15 residues. Trimming pared 4 bases from V and 4 bases from J, leaving 17 bases between. Per germline, CDR1 SGHAT and CDR2 FQNNGV. This chain's CDR3 is CASSSEGREGYEQYF. CDR3 DNA: TGTGCCAGCAGCTCAGAAGGGCGGGAAGGGTACGAGCAGTACTTC.

The chain has TRBV15 and TRBJ2-1; 9 nucleotides align to TRBD2. This CDR3 comprises 15 residues. The V gene's germline CDR1 is LNHNV and CDR2 YYDKDF (reference sequence). V trimming: 1 base; J trimming: 8 bases; junction bases outside the gene matches: 6. The CDR3 spells CATSRGLAGSDEQFF. CDR3 in DNA: TGTGCCACCAGCAGAGGCCTAGCGGGGTCCGATGAGCAGTTCTTC.

The chain joins TRBV12-3 or TRBV12-4 to TRBJ1-5, with D tentatively TRBD1 (5 bases). The CDR3 extends over 17 amino acids. V gave up 6 bases and J gave up 1 base, with 19 bases separating them. CDR3 sequence: CASRRGPGGQSNQPQHF. CDR3 DNA sequence: TGTGCCAGCAGGAGGGGACCCGGAGGGCAGAGCAATCAGCCCCAGCATTTT.

This clonotype was detected only a few times. The J gene is TRBJ1-1, the V gene TRBV29-1, with D uncertain. Germline V gene lookup returns CDR1 SQVTM and CDR2 ANQGSEA. V shed 1 base and J shed 13 bases, with 16 bases lying between them. The CDR3 runs 12 residues. CDR3 sequence reads: CSVEGSTTGVFF. The CDR3 bases are TGCAGCGTTGAAGGATCGACAACTGGGGTTTTCTTT.

This rearrangement joins TRBV6-2 or TRBV6-3 to TRBJ2-5, with unresolved D. The CDR3 spans 14 residues. Trimming stripped 1 base from V and 5 bases from J, with 11 bases between. Germline V gene data show CDR1 as MNHEY and CDR2 as SVGEGT. CDR3 coding DNA: TGTGCCAGCAGTTACTTCACGGTCCCGGAGACCCAGTACTTC. It encodes CASSYFTVPETQYF.

The rearrangement uses TRBV4-2 and TRBJ1-6, with 7 bases identical to TRBD1. The junction had 13 bases not matched to a gene; V was cut back by 4 bases and J by 7 bases. The CDR3 contains 17 residues. Germline V lookup: CDR1 LGHNA, CDR2 YNFKEQ. This CDR3 reads CASSPQPAGGENSPLHF. The CDR3, as DNA: TGTGCCAGCAGCCCCCAACCGGCAGGGGGAGAAAATTCACCCCTCCACTTT.

This clonotype was observed at least ten times. This chain links TRBV4-3 with TRBJ2-5; D unresolved. Trimming pared 0 bases from V and 9 bases from J, leaving 17 bases between. CDR1 is LGHNA, CDR2 YSLEER, per germline. The CDR3 consists of 15 residues. The CDR3 loop reads CASSQDWSVSKAQYF. The CDR3 region has the DNA TGCGCCAGCAGCCAAGATTGGTCTGTTTCAAAGGCCCAGTACTTC.

This chain links TRBV6-2 or TRBV6-3 with TRBJ2-7; D remains ambiguous. The length of the CDR3 is 13 residues. V was trimmed by 4 bases and J by 6 bases, leaving 13 bases between them. Germline loops: CDR1 MNHEY, CDR2 SVGEGT. CDR3 bases: TGTGCCAGCAGTTCATTGTCGGGCGGCGAGCAGTACTTC. Translated: CASSSLSGGEQYF.

In this sample, this clonotype turned up many times. J is TRBJ2-3 and V is TRBV20-1; no firm D call. Germline V gene data show CDR1 as DFQATT and CDR2 as SNEGSKA (reference sequence). V was clipped by 0 bases and J by 3 bases, with 4 bases between them. The CDR3 contains 12 residues. CDR3 region: CSARDPTDTQYF. The CDR3 coding sequence is TGCAGTGCTAGAGACCCTACAGATACGCAGTATTTT.

The rearrangement links TRBV9 to TRBJ2-3; D gene uncertain. Germline V gives CDR1 SGDLS, CDR2 YYNGEE. With 5 bases removed from V and 6 bases from J, the gap between germline ends came to 22 bases. The CDR3 runs to 16 residues. The CDR3 DNA reads TGTGCCAGCAGTTTCCATCTCGGTAGCCCGCCTGATACGCAGTATTTT. It encodes CASSFHLGSPPDTQYF.

This clonotype was recorded many times. The chain couples TRBV20-1 to TRBJ2-3, with 7 bases fitting TRBD1. V was clipped by 1 base and J by 3 bases; unmatched bases: 7. The CDR3 spans 15 residues. Looked up from germline, CDR1 is DFQATT and CDR2 is SNEGSKA (reference sequence). CDR3 in amino acids: CSARAPTGVTDTQYF. The CDR3 DNA reads as TGCAGTGCTAGAGCTCCCACAGGGGTGACAGATACGCAGTATTTT.

This clonotype was found a few times. A much more abundant neighbour one base away suggests this may be a read error. J is TRBJ2-1 and V is TRBV12-3 or TRBV12-4; a possible D gene is TRBD2 (5 bases). CDR3 length: 14 amino acids. Trimming left V 3 bases short and J 6 bases short, with 12 bases between. The DNA of the CDR3 is TGTGCCAGCAGTTTTTCCTTACGGGGCAATGAGCAGTTCTTC. This sequence encodes CASSFSLRGNEQFF.

This clonotype was counted at least ten times. The CDR3 sequence: CASSVVDANTEAFF. CDR3 in DNA: TGTGCCAGCAGCGTAGTTGACGCGAACACTGAAGCTTTCTTT. V gene TRBV9 combines with J gene TRBJ1-1, with D unclear. Looked up from germline, CDR1 is SGDLS and CDR2 is YYNGEE. The ends were cut back, 0 bases at V and 1 base at J, with 7 bases in the middle. This CDR3 is 14 amino acids long.

This clonotype was seen more than once but under ten times. The J gene is TRBJ2-7, the V gene TRBV6-1; tentatively, D is TRBD2 (5 bases). The CDR3 contains 14 residues. The V gene lost 6 bases and the J gene lost 4 bases, with 16 bases spanning the gap. Germline V gives CDR1 MNHNS, CDR2 SASEGT. CDR3 sequence reads: CASSRVLLGYEQYF. CDR3 sequence (DNA): TGTGCCAGCAGCCGCGTCTTACTAGGATACGAGCAGTACTTC.

In the case of this clonotype: A much larger clone lies one base from this, so it may be a read error. The CDR3 does not close with the conserved phenylalanine or tryptophan, likely indicating a read error. The chain has TRBV29-1 and TRBJ1-2; D gene uncertain. Trimming took 4 bases from V and 2 from J, leaving 5 bases between them. From germline, CDR1 is SQVTM and CDR2 ANQGSEA. This CDR3 has 11 amino acids. The CDR3 loop is CSVADNYGYTL. The CDR3 bases are TGCAGCGTTGCTGACAACTATGGCTACACCTTA.

The chain is built from TRBV6-2 or TRBV6-3 and TRBJ1-4; D is unclear. Germline loops: CDR1 MNHEY, CDR2 SVGEGT. Trimming removed 8 bases at V and 1 base at J, with 8 bases between. This CDR3 contains 13 residues. The CDR3 loop reads CASVDITNEKLFF. In DNA, the CDR3 is TGTGCCAGCGTCGACATAACTAATGAAAAACTGTTTTTT.

This chain connects TRBV6-1 to TRBJ2-7; 11 nucleotides align to TRBD2. CDR3 length equals 14 residues. CDR1 MNHNS and CDR2 SASEGT come from the germline V gene. V trimming: 7 bases; J trimming: 5 bases; junction bases outside the gene matches: 7. CDR3: CASTRLAGYNEQYF. DNA for the CDR3: TGTGCCAGCACCCGACTAGCGGGATACAACGAGCAGTACTTC.

The rearrangement joins TRBV14 to TRBJ2-3; 12 bases are a match to TRBD2. Germline lookup yields CDR1 SGHDN and CDR2 FVKESK. The CDR3 extends over 17 amino acids. V lost 5 bases, J lost 3 bases, and 9 bases stayed unmatched. CDR3 loop: CASSGRLAGVLTDTQYF. CDR3 DNA: TGTGCCAGCAGCGGGAGACTAGCGGGAGTATTAACAGATACGCAGTATTTT.